These 19 T cell receptor beta chains originate from one sample sequenced in a study of T cells expressing NK-cell markers. Reanalyzing the 5' RACE reads, TCRdb keeps one entry per CDR3 protein, without DNA. The repertoire table contains a few hundred thousand distinct CDR3 sequences. The sequenced sample was blood T cells: a sorted CD56 or NKG2C T cell subset, CD4+ or CD8+ T cells, or bulk PBMC T cells (not recorded which). The receptors originated from a woman aged 50 to 65 in good health.

The genes are TRBV11-3 and TRBJ2-7; TCRdb outputs TRBD1, but without DNA this stays unchecked. CDR3 length equals 16 residues. In germline, CDR1 is SGHNT, CDR2 YENEEA. CDR3 protein: CASSNRTGGLSYEQYF. The full variable domain, with the rest looked up from reference TRBV11-3 and TRBJ2-7, is EAGVVQSPRYKIIEKKQPVAFWCNPISGHNTLYWYLQNLGQGPELLIRYENEEAVDDSQLPKDRFSAERLKGVDSTLKIQPAELGDSAVYLCASSNRTGGLSYEQYFGPGTRLTVT.

The V and J genes are TRBV7-2 and TRBJ2-2. CDR1 is SGHTA, CDR2 FQGNSA, per germline. The CDR3 consists of 15 residues. This CDR3 reads CASTLFAALSGELFF.

CDR3 amino acids: CASSHPSTDTQYF. The rearrangement links TRBV14 to TRBJ2-3. The CDR3 is 13 amino acids. CDR1 is SGHDN and CDR2 is FVKESK in the germline V gene.

The gene calls are TRBV2 and TRBJ1-5. The CDR3 consists of 14 residues. Germline V gene sequence: CDR1 SNHLY, CDR2 FYNNEI. CDR3 residues: CASKGSGRYQPQHF.

This chain connects TRBV20-1 to TRBJ2-1; the D call of TRBD2 rests on TCRdb alone, since no DNA is present to check it. Germline V gene sequence: CDR1 DFQATT, CDR2 SNEGSKA (reference sequence). The CDR3 contains 14 residues. The chain's CDR3 is CSAFPSGRAGEQFF.

The gene calls are TRBV3-1 and TRBJ2-2. The V gene's germline CDR1 is LGHDT and CDR2 YNNKEL (reference sequence). The CDR3 runs to 15 residues. Here the CDR3 reads CASSQFVLDTGELFF. Supplemented by reference TRBV3-1 and TRBJ2-2, the full variable domain reads DTAVSQTPKYLVTQMGNDKSIKCEQNLGHDTMYWYKQDSKKFLKIMFSYNNKELIINETVPNRFSPKSPDKAHLNLHINSLELGDSAVYFCASSQFVLDTGELFFGEGSRLTVL.

The CDR3 loop is CSARDRKGSSYQPQHF. The chain recombines TRBV20-1 with TRBJ1-5. The germline V gene has CDR1 DFQATT and CDR2 SNEGSKA (reference sequence). The CDR3 is 16 amino acids.

CDR3 sequence reads: CASSPTREEGYTF. The chain joins TRBV4-1 to TRBJ1-2. This CDR3 contains 13 residues. In germline, CDR1 is MGHRA, CDR2 YSYEKL.

The CDR3 region is CASSPGFFTLTPTGNYGYTF. The chain links TRBV3-1 to TRBJ1-2; the D gene TCRdb calls, TRBD1, cannot be checked with no DNA. Germline V CDR1 and CDR2: LGHDT, YNNKEL (reference sequence). The CDR3 covers 20 residues.

The chain recombines TRBV20-1 with TRBJ2-5; TCRdb reports TRBD1, a call that lacks DNA to check it against. Germline V gene sequence: CDR1 DFQATT, CDR2 SNEGSKA (reference sequence). This CDR3 is built from 14 residues. The CDR3 sequence: CSELGPGGGETQYF.

The V and J genes are TRBV29-1 and TRBJ2-3. There are 13 residues in the CDR3. Germline V CDR1 and CDR2: SQVTM, ANQGSEA. The CDR3 spells CSGDNSSTDTQYF.

The chain has TRBV7-6 and TRBJ2-2; TCRdb reports TRBD2, a call that lacks DNA to check it against. From germline, CDR1 is SGHVS and CDR2 FNYEAQ. This CDR3 spans 15 amino acids. CDR3 region: CASGKAGAAAGELFF.

The V call is TRBV4-2, the J call TRBJ1-5; TCRdb's D gene call, TRBD1, goes unchecked for lack of DNA. The CDR3 loop spans 15 amino acids. Germline V lookup: CDR1 LGHNA, CDR2 YNFKEQ. The CDR3: CASSQELQGNQPQHF.

The rearrangement joins TRBV20-1 to TRBJ2-5. The V gene's germline CDR1 is DFQATT and CDR2 SNEGSKA (reference sequence). CDR3 length: 13 amino acids. Here the CDR3 reads CSAGSMAQETQYF.

CDR3 region: CASSVESGNYGYTF. The rearrangement joins TRBV9 to TRBJ1-2; there is no DNA to check the TCRdb D call of TRBD1. CDR1 and CDR2 (germline): SGDLS, YYNGEE. The CDR3 is 14 residues long.

The rearrangement joins TRBV7-9 to TRBJ2-7; the TRBD1 assignment by TCRdb is unverifiable without DNA. Germline CDR1 and CDR2: SEHNR and FQNEAQ (reference sequence). CDR3 length equals 14 residues. This chain's CDR3 is CATSPGTVSYEQYF.

CDR3 loop: CASSQNLVRTDTQYF. This chain links TRBV14 with TRBJ2-3. Germline-derived CDR1 and CDR2 are SGHDN and FVKESK. The CDR3 covers 15 residues.

The rearrangement links TRBV27 to TRBJ1-2; TCRdb selects TRBD1, and the lack of DNA leaves this call unchecked. CDR1 and CDR2 (germline): MNHEY, SMNVEV (reference sequence). The length of the CDR3 is 17 residues. This CDR3 is CASSPRTGGAVWGSYTF.

The rearrangement uses TRBV7-9 and TRBJ2-3; the TRBD1 assignment by TCRdb is unverifiable without DNA. Germline loops: CDR1 SEHNR, CDR2 FQNEAQ (reference sequence). The CDR3 totals 16 residues. CDR3 sequence reads: CASSPGTGISTDTQYF.